This T cell receptor (beta chain) derives from a study of early T cells in non-severe SARS-CoV-2 infection. Study summary: Unpaired chains resulted from sequencing bulk RNA of unsorted whole blood. Notes on the study in general: Missing private and CD4 specificities, VDJdb matching favored anti-spike CD8 responses.

Individual cDNA molecules were tagged with unique molecular identifiers. One entry per CDR3 protein, called by TCRdb with MiXCR from the 5' RACE reads. The repertoire consists of 50,000 or so distinct CDR3 sequences, with more than 9.5% occurring once and the leading ten covering 8% to 10%. In this sample, this clonotype turned up many times. Its antigen is as yet unknown. With 4 bases removed from V and 6 bases from J, the gap between germline ends came to 13 bases. This CDR3 is 14 amino acids long. Per the germline V gene, CDR1 is MDHEN and CDR2 is SYDVKM. Input material: whole blood. This sequence joins TRBV28 and TRBJ1-5; maybe TRBD1 (6 bases). The TCR was taken from an adult who was a healthcare worker with PCR-confirmed SARS-CoV-2 infection or an uninfected control (not recorded which). CDR3 DNA sequence: TGTGCCAGCAGTTACTACAGGGTCGCTCAGCCCCAGCATTTT. Translating it yields CASSYYRVAQPQHF.